This T cell receptor (beta chain) was captured by sequencing in a study of T-cell memory formation after mild COVID-19. Turning to the study itself: In these data, TCR clusters were largely donor specific.

Researchers used 5'RACE with constant-segment primers to make TCR alpha and TCR beta cDNA libraries that carry sample barcodes and UMIs. TCRdb re-called the 5' RACE reads with MiXCR, one entry per CDR3 protein. The data contain hundreds of thousands of distinct CDR3 sequences, less than 25% of them seen just once; the ten biggest clones take up around 7.7%. This clonotype occurred a few times. Its antigen is not identified. Overall study findings and caveats: Clones contracting day 15 to 85 were balanced CD4/CD8; later expanders leaned CD4+. Among contracting clones, CD4+ were mainly CM/EM and CD8+ enriched in EMRA.

V lost 5 bases to trimming and J lost 7 bases; unmatched junction nucleotides: 15. CDR3 length equals 19 residues. CDR1 and CDR2 (germline): MNHEY, SMNVEV (reference sequence). V usage is TRBV27 and J usage is TRBJ2-1; 15 bases are shared with TRBD2. Sequencing was done on a sample of PBMCs or a T cell subset sorted from them (not recorded which). This receptor was obtained from an adult woman who had mild COVID-19 (a few samples of this study predate the infection). Cell type and time point are not known. The CDR3 spells CASSPYPGLAGGDRNEQFF. DNA of the CDR3: TGTGCCAGCAGTCCTTACCCCGGACTAGCGGGGGGGGATAGGAATGAGCAGTTCTTC.